The table lists the clone carrying this TCR beta chain with many counts. What it binds is not known. In the original processing: Quality scores were absent from the junction-only immunoSEQ sequences, so filtering differed. Clones were read by immunoSEQ multiplex PCR, and TCRdb kept only the in-frame ones, dropping some. V and J calls and clone size follow that table, whereas D and trimming were derived from the DNA. The repertoire holds around 980,000 clones, with about 80% as singletons. Trimming removed 4 bases at V and 3 bases at J, with 12 bases between. The CDR3 consists of 14 residues. The record originates from a study of shared clonotypes between healthy human individuals. Study-level results: When naive CD4 clonotypes were compared across a handful of donors, about 4.8% were shared. Large sequencing depth failed to make sorted-subset sequencing complete, rarefaction showed.

Material for sequencing was memory CD4+ T cells from PBMCs. The subset denotes: CD45RA-negative fraction. The source is a man in his late teens or twenties in good health. Some clones in this sample may be carry-over from other donors' samples. V is TRBV23-1 and J is TRBJ1-1; no clear D. TRBV23-1 is an ORF, with its function uncertain. The chain's CDR3 is CASSPALTYTEAFF. CDR3 bases: TGCGCCAGCAGTCCGGCACTCACTTACACTGAAGCTTTCTTT.